One and the same sample provided the 18 T cell receptor beta chains below, sequenced in a study of identical twins. In TCRdb, the 5' RACE reads were re-called with MiXCR into one record per CDR3 protein. The sample lists 200,000 to 250,000 distinct CDR3 sequences, 12% seen once, with roughly 3.7% in the top ten. These data also formed part of another study, on yellow fever vaccine responses in identical twins.

The sample comprised memory (CD45RO+) T cells sorted from blood. The receptor source for this set is a woman between 18 and 30 years old in good health.

This clonotype has only a few counts. The chain links TRBV27 to TRBJ2-7; D perhaps matches TRBD1 (6 bases). V was clipped by 5 bases and J by 0 bases, with 11 bases between them. This CDR3 contains 14 residues. Germline-derived CDR1 and CDR2 are MNHEY and SMNVEV (reference sequence). CDR3 sequence: CASSRQASSYEQYF. The CDR3 DNA reads TGTGCCAGCAGTCGACAGGCGAGCTCCTACGAGCAGTACTTC.

In this sample, this clonotype turned up a few times. The chain links TRBV5-1 to TRBJ2-2, with 9 positions matching TRBD2. The CDR3 extends over 13 amino acids. V dropped 5 bases and J dropped 5; count of bases not matched to a gene: 1. From germline, CDR1 is SGHRS and CDR2 YFSETQ. For the CDR3, the DNA is TGCGCCAGCAGGCTAGCGGGAACCGGGGAGCTGTTTTTT. Amino acids: CASRLAGTGELFF.

This clonotype was picked up a small number of times. J is TRBJ2-7 and V is TRBV12-3 or TRBV12-4, with D perhaps assigned TRBD1 or TRBD2 (5 bases each). CDR3 size: 13 residues. V lost 6 bases and J 7 bases, leaving 16 bases between the germline ends. CDR3 nucleotides: TGTGCCAGCAGATTTCAGGGCGGGTGGGAGCAGTACTTC. Encoded protein: CASRFQGGWEQYF.

V usage is TRBV15 and J usage is TRBJ2-3; TRBD2 matches 8 bases. This CDR3 is 16 amino acids long. The V segment lost 0 bases and the J segment 3 bases; nucleotides outside the gene matches: 5. The V gene's germline CDR1 is LNHNV and CDR2 YYDKDF (reference sequence). The CDR3 bases are TGTGCCACCAGCAGAGACGGGGGGGCCCGGACAGATACGCAGTATTTT. Residues: CATSRDGGARTDTQYF.

The sample holds a few counts of this clonotype. The J gene is TRBJ1-1, the V gene TRBV7-9; TRBD1 might be the D (5 bases). This CDR3 spans 15 amino acids. Germline CDR1 SEHNR, CDR2 FQNEAQ (reference sequence). Trimming took off 1 base at V and 1 base at J, with 10 bases between the two ends. The CDR3 DNA reads as TGTGCCAGCAGCTTAGTAGGGGAGGGGAACACTGAAGCTTTCTTT. It codes for CASSLVGEGNTEAFF.

This clonotype was seen at least ten times. This chain joins TRBV6-2 or TRBV6-3 and TRBJ2-1; possibly TRBD1 for D (6 bases). Trimming removed 4 bases from V and 9 bases from J, with 19 bases in between. Germline V lookup: CDR1 MNHEY, CDR2 SVGEGT. CDR3 length: 15 residues. The CDR3 loop reads CASSSPQGRLVEQFF. The CDR3 bases are TGTGCCAGCAGTTCCCCCCAGGGGCGCTTAGTTGAGCAGTTCTTC.

The chain is built from TRBV5-1 and TRBJ2-7; D unresolved. The V gene lost 4 bases and the J gene lost 0 bases, with 8 bases spanning the gap. Germline V gene data show CDR1 as SGHRS and CDR2 as YFSETQ. The CDR3 contains 13 residues. The CDR3 is CASSLRVSYEQYF. The CDR3 nucleotides read TGCGCCAGCAGCCTCCGGGTCTCCTACGAGCAGTACTTC.

This clonotype turned up a few times. The V and J genes are TRBV11-1 and TRBJ2-5; 10 positions match TRBD2. Germline CDR1 and CDR2: SGHAT and FQDESV (reference sequence). The CDR3 is 21 amino acids. J lost 1 base, V lost 5 bases, and 22 bases had no gene match. CDR3: CASSPDGWASGSGGSQETQYF. The CDR3 coding sequence is TGTGCCAGCAGCCCCGATGGTTGGGCTAGCGGGAGCGGAGGCTCCCAAGAGACCCAGTACTTC.

This sequence joins TRBV20-1 and TRBJ2-7; a possible D gene is TRBD2 (6 bases). The CDR3 spans 16 residues. CDR1 and CDR2 (germline): DFQATT, SNEGSKA (reference sequence). The ends were cut back, 0 bases at V and 5 bases at J, with 20 bases in the middle. The CDR3 here is CSARDGTGVLGDEQYF. For the CDR3, the DNA is TGCAGTGCTAGAGATGGGACGGGAGTGCTGGGCGACGAGCAGTACTTC.

This clonotype has a handful of counts. This chain uses TRBV12-3 or TRBV12-4 with TRBJ2-3; D uncertain. The CDR3 totals 14 residues. V was cut by 6 bases and J by 1 base, with 11 bases left in between. This CDR3 is CASRTLRGTDTQYF. In nucleotides, the CDR3 is TGTGCCAGCAGGACTTTAAGGGGCACAGATACGCAGTATTTT.

J is TRBJ2-7 and V is TRBV5-1; 11 bases map to TRBD2. Germline CDR1 reads SGHRS; CDR2 reads YFSETQ. CDR3 length equals 17 residues. With 4 bases clipped from V and 0 bases from J, the junction kept 9 bases outside the gene matches. Written as DNA, the CDR3 is TGCGCCAGCAGCAGATTTAGCGGGAGGGCTAGCTCCTACGAGCAGTACTTC. It is translated as CASSRFSGRASSYEQYF. Full variable domain (outside the CDR3, taken from reference TRBV5-1 and TRBJ2-7): KAGVTQTPRYLIKTRGQQVTLSCSPISGHRSVSWYQQTPGQGLQFLFEYFSETQRNKGNFPGRFSGRQFSNSRSEMNVSTLELGDSALYLCASSRFSGRASSYEQYFGPGTRLTVT.

The chain combines TRBV6-1 with TRBJ2-3; a possible D gene is TRBD2 (6 bases). Germline CDR1 MNHNS, CDR2 SASEGT. The V end was cut by 6 bases, the J end by 4 bases, with 14 bases between. This CDR3 has 14 residues. This chain's CDR3 is CASSRRAEADTQYF. The DNA for the CDR3 is TGTGCCAGCAGCCGGAGGGCTGAGGCAGATACGCAGTATTTT.

At least ten counts were recorded for this clonotype. The V call is TRBV5-1, the J call TRBJ1-3, with D maybe TRBD1 (5 bases). The germline V gene has CDR1 SGHRS and CDR2 YFSETQ. Trimming took off 4 bases at V and 1 base at J, with 6 bases between the two ends. The CDR3 extends over 13 amino acids. CDR3 amino acids: CASSRQSGNTIYF. The CDR3, as DNA: TGCGCCAGCAGCCGACAGTCTGGAAACACCATATATTTT.

The chain employs TRBV20-1 and TRBJ2-3; the match to TRBD1 covers 8 bases. Germline CDR1 DFQATT, CDR2 SNEGSKA (reference sequence). The CDR3 consists of 13 residues. Trimming removed 0 bases from V and 9 bases from J; junction bases left unmatched: 5. CDR3 region: CSARDRQGSTQYF. The CDR3 DNA sequence: TGCAGTGCTAGAGATCGACAGGGGAGCACGCAGTATTTT.

This clonotype was seen many times. V gene TRBV5-6 combines with J gene TRBJ2-3; TRBD2 matches 11 bases. V shed 0 bases, J shed 3 bases, and the junction held 9 bases outside the gene matches. Germline CDR1 and CDR2: SGHDT and YYEEEE. This CDR3 spans 18 amino acids. The CDR3 sequence is CASSLAQGASGRTDTQYF. The CDR3 DNA follows: TGTGCCAGCAGCTTGGCCCAGGGGGCTAGCGGGAGGACAGATACGCAGTATTTT.

The chain uses TRBV14 and TRBJ2-5; the D gene is possibly TRBD2 (5 bases). The CDR3 covers 13 residues. Trimming stripped 6 bases from V and 4 bases from J, with 12 bases between. Germline values: CDR1 SGHDN, CDR2 FVKESK. CDR3 DNA sequence: TGTGCCAGCAGTGGGCGGGCGCCAGAGACCCAGTACTTC. Translation gives CASSGRAPETQYF. Filled out from reference TRBV14 and TRBJ2-5, the complete variable domain reads EAGVTQFPSHSVIEKGQTVTLRCDPISGHDNLYWYRRVMGKEIKFLLHFVKESKQDESGMPNNRFLAERTGGTYSTLKVQPAELEDSGVYFCASSGRAPETQYFGPGTRLLVL.

This clonotype came up many times. The chain has TRBV6-1 and TRBJ2-2, with 11 bases that match TRBD2. Trimming at V came to 6 bases and at J to 6 bases, leaving 9 bases not matched to a gene. The CDR3 extends over 16 amino acids. From germline, CDR1 is MNHNS and CDR2 SASEGT. The CDR3 region is CASRTLAGVPAGELFF. The CDR3 nucleotides are TGTGCCAGCAGGACACTAGCGGGAGTACCCGCCGGGGAGCTGTTTTTT.

This clonotype turned up a few times. This sequence joins TRBV28 and TRBJ1-4; weak D call: TRBD1 (6 bases). V was trimmed by 5 bases and J by 8 bases, leaving 18 bases between them. The CDR3 consists of 15 residues. Looked up from germline, CDR1 is MDHEN and CDR2 is SYDVKM. The CDR3 sequence: CASSERPTGGEKLFF. The CDR3 DNA is TGTGCCAGCAGTGAGAGACCGACAGGTGGCGAAAAACTGTTTTTT.